Listed here are 14 T cell receptor beta chains from one sample, sequenced in a study of T-cell memory formation after mild COVID-19. MiXCR, run by TCRdb on the 5' RACE reads, gives a single entry per CDR3 protein. The repertoire holds 540,000 or so distinct CDR3 sequences, with approximately 20% as singletons. The specimen sequenced was PBMCs or a T cell subset sorted from them (not recorded which). These receptors came from an adult woman who had mild COVID-19 (a few samples of this study predate the infection). Cell type and time point are not known.

V gene TRBV3-1 combines with J gene TRBJ1-1, with a tentative D call TRBD1 (5 bases). The V and J ends lost 4 bases and 6 bases respectively, with 15 bases between them. The CDR3 runs to 14 residues. Germline CDR1 LGHDT, CDR2 YNNKEL (reference sequence). CDR3 sequence (DNA): TGTGCCAGCAGCCGGGGACCAAGTTCGTCTGAAGCTTTCTTT. This gives the protein CASSRGPSSSEAFF.

In its sample, this clonotype was seen a few times. This chain uses TRBV5-1 with TRBJ2-7, with 9 bases fitting TRBD1. Germline values: CDR1 SGHRS, CDR2 YFSETQ. J was trimmed by 5 bases and V by 4 bases; bases with no gene match: 13. The CDR3 loop spans 16 amino acids. The CDR3 loop reads CASSGSGTGRFHEQYF. For the CDR3, the DNA is TGCGCCAGCAGCGGATCCGGGACAGGGCGATTCCACGAGCAGTACTTC.

This clonotype was recorded at least ten times. V usage is TRBV4-3 and J usage is TRBJ2-1, with D possibly TRBD2 on 7 matching bases. Germline CDR1 reads LGHNA; CDR2 reads YSLEER. The CDR3 contains 15 residues. V lost 0 bases and J lost 2, with 8 bases in between. The CDR3, as DNA: TGCGCCAGCAGCCAAGACGGGGGGCCCTACAATGAGCAGTTCTTC. As protein: CASSQDGGPYNEQFF.

This clonotype was counted many times. As DNA, the CDR3 is TGTGCCAGCAGCTTAGTCTGGCAGGGGGGGAACATTCAGTACTTC. Protein sequence: CASSLVWQGGNIQYF. The chain combines TRBV7-9 with TRBJ2-4; the D gene could be TRBD1 or TRBD2 (7 bases each). The V gene's germline CDR1 is SEHNR and CDR2 FQNEAQ (reference sequence). Trimming removed 1 base from V and 7 bases from J, with 14 bases in between. This CDR3 comprises 15 residues.

This clonotype has just a few counts. The V call is TRBV12-3 or TRBV12-4, the J call TRBJ1-2; maybe TRBD1 (5 bases). V lost 0 bases, J lost 8 bases, and 10 bases lay in between. The CDR3 is made up of 13 amino acids. In DNA, the CDR3 is TGTGCCAGCAGTTTAGCCAGGGACCGCGGCTACACCTTC. Translating it yields CASSLARDRGYTF.

V gene TRBV9 combines with J gene TRBJ1-3; D gene unclear. Trimming left V 1 base short and J 0 bases short, with 11 bases between. The CDR3 is 16 amino acids. CDR1 is SGDLS, CDR2 YYNGEE, per germline. In DNA form, the CDR3 reads TGTGCCAGCAGCGTATCAGGCCTCGGCTCTGGAAACACCATATATTTT. It translates to CASSVSGLGSGNTIYF.

This clonotype was counted a few times. The chain links TRBV18 to TRBJ1-2; no definite D call. The CDR3 totals 14 residues. Germline CDR1 KGHSH, CDR2 LQKENI. Trimming shortened V by 1 base and J by 4 bases, and 10 bases separated the two germline ends. The CDR3 DNA reads TGTGCCAGCTCACCACTCAAGGACTTCTATGGCTACACCTTC. Translating it yields CASSPLKDFYGYTF.

The chain has TRBV7-9 and TRBJ1-5; tentative D call: TRBD1 (5 bases). The V gene lost 2 bases and the J gene lost 1 base, with 21 bases spanning the gap. This CDR3 region has 19 residues. The germline CDR1 and CDR2 sequences are SEHNR and FQNEAQ (reference sequence). The CDR3 here is CASSLTHIEGQESNQPQHF. The CDR3 DNA reads TGTGCCAGCAGCTTAACGCATATCGAGGGGCAGGAGAGCAATCAGCCCCAGCATTTT.

J is TRBJ2-7 and V is TRBV11-2; D is ambiguous. Deletions cut 5 bases from V and 2 bases from J, with 13 bases between. Per germline, CDR1 SGHAT and CDR2 FQNNGV. The CDR3 spans 14 residues. This CDR3 reads CASSITGLAYEQYF. CDR3 coding DNA: TGTGCCAGCAGCATAACGGGTCTTGCCTACGAGCAGTACTTC. Using reference TRBV11-2 and TRBJ2-7 for the parts outside the CDR3, the full variable domain is EAGVAQSPRYKIIEKRQSVAFWCNPISGHATLYWYQQILGQGPKLLIQFQNNGVVDDSQLPKDRFSAERLKGVDSTLKIQPAKLEDSAVYLCASSITGLAYEQYFGPGTRLTVT.

This rearrangement joins TRBV2 to TRBJ1-5; D uncertain. Germline V CDR1 and CDR2: SNHLY, FYNNEI. This CDR3 spans 12 amino acids. V was shortened by 7 bases and J by 4 bases, with 8 bases between the two germline ends. The CDR3 reads CASNLPNQPQHF. CDR3 in DNA: TGTGCCAGCAACTTACCGAATCAGCCCCAGCATTTT.

Comment on this clonotype: At one end the junction does not follow the germline gene, possibly because of a read error. The CDR3 nucleotides read TGCGCCAGCAGCCAAGTGCTAGGGCGGAAAAACTTC. Amino acids: CASSQVLGRKNF. The chain joins TRBV4-1 to TRBJ1-2; no clear D. Germline-derived CDR1 and CDR2 are MGHRA and YSYEKL. The CDR3 is 12 amino acids.

This sequence joins TRBV4-1 and TRBJ2-5, with D perhaps matching TRBD1 (6 bases). V lost 3 bases, J lost 4 bases, and 9 bases lay in between. Germline CDR1 is MGHRA and CDR2 is YSYEKL. The CDR3 length is 13 residues. The CDR3 loop reads CASSQGQTETQYF. In DNA form, the CDR3 reads TGCGCCAGCAGCCAGGGACAAACAGAGACCCAGTACTTC.

There are a few counts of this clonotype. The CDR3 region is CASRTPGEDYGYTF. The CDR3 DNA sequence: TGCGCCAGCCGGACCCCCGGGGAGGATTATGGCTACACCTTC. The gene calls are TRBV10-2 and TRBJ1-2; no firm D call. The V gene lost 8 bases and the J gene lost 5 bases, with 18 bases spanning the gap. The germline V gene has CDR1 WSHSY and CDR2 SAAADI. The CDR3 has 14 residues.

The chain recombines TRBV19 with TRBJ1-2; D call uncertain. Trimming cost V 3 bases and J 7 bases, with 18 bases left between them. The CDR3 loop spans 15 amino acids. CDR1 is LNHDA and CDR2 is SQIVND in the germline V gene (reference sequence). CDR3 amino acids: CASSMVLASGGGYTF. CDR3 bases: TGTGCCAGTAGTATGGTTCTCGCCAGTGGTGGTGGCTACACCTTC.